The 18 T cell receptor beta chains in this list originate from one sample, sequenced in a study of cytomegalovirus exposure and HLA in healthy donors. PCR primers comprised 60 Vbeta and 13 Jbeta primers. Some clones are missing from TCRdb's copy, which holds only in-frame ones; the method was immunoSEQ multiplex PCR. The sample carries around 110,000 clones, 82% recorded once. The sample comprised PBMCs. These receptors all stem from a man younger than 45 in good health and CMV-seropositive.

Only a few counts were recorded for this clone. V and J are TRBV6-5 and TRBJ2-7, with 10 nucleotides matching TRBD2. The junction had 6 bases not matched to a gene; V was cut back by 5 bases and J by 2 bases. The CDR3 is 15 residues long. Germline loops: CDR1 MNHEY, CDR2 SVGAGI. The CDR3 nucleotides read TGTGCCAGCAGTACCCAGCGGGGGGGTCCCTACGAGCAGTACTTC. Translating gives CASSTQRGGPYEQYF.

The CDR3 nucleotides are TGTGCCAGCAGCCCCCTCTGGAGACAGCGTAGCTCCTATAATTCACCCCTCCACTTT. Protein: CASSPLWRQRSSYNSPLHF. V and J are TRBV7-8 and TRBJ1-6, with D tentatively TRBD1 (5 bases). From germline, CDR1 is SGHVS and CDR2 FQNEAQ. Trimming pared 5 bases from V and 0 bases from J, leaving 20 bases between. The CDR3 covers 19 residues.

CDR3 amino acids: CASSRSTDAYGYTF. CDR3 nucleotides: TGTGCCAGCAGCCGATCGACAGACGCTTATGGCTACACCTTC. J is TRBJ1-2 and V is TRBV16; possibly TRBD1 for D (5 bases). Germline V gene data show CDR1 as KGHSY and CDR2 as FQNENV. This CDR3 contains 14 residues. The V gene lost 4 bases and the J gene lost 5 bases, with 14 bases spanning the gap.

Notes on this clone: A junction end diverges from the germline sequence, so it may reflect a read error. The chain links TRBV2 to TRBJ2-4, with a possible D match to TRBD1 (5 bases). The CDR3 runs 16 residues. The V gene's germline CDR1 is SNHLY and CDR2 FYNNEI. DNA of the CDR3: TGTGCCAGCAGTGACCTCATCCTCCAGGGCAAAAACAGTCAGTACTTC. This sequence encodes CASSDLILQGKNSQYF.

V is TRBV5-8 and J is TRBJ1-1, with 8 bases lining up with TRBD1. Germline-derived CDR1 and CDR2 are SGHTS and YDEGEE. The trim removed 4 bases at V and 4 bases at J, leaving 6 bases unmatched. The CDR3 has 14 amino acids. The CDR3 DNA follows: TGTGCCAGCAGCCGTGACAGGGGAGGCACTGAAGCTTTCTTT. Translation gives CASSRDRGGTEAFF.

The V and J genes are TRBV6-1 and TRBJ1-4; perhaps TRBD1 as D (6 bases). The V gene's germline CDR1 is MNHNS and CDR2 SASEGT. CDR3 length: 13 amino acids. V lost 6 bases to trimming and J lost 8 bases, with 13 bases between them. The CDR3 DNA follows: TGTGCCAGCAGAACCACAGGGCGGGAAAAACTGTTTTTT. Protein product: CASRTTGREKLFF.

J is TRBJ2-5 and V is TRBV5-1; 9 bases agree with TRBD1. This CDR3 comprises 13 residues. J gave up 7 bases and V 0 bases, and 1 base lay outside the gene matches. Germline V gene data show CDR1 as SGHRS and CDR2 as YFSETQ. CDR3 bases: TGCGCCAGCAGCTTGGGACAGGGGGGGACCCAGTACTTC. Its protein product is CASSLGQGGTQYF.

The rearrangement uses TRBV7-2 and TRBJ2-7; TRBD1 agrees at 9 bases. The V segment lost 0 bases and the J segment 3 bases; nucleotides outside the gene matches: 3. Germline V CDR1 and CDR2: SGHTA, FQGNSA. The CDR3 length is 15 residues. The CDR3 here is CASSLAPGQGYEQYF. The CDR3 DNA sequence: TGTGCCAGCAGCTTAGCGCCGGGACAGGGCTACGAGCAGTACTTC.

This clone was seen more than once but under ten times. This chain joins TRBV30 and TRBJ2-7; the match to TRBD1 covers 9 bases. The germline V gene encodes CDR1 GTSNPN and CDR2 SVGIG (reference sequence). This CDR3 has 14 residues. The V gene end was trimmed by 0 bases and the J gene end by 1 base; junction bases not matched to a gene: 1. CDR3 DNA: TGTGCCTGGAGTGTTGGGACAGGGTCCTACGAGCAGTACTTC. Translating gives CAWSVGTGSYEQYF.

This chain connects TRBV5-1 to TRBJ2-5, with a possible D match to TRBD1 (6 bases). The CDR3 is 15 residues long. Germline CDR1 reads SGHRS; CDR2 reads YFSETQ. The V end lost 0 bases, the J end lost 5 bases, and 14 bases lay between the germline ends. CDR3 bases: TGCGCCAGCAGCTTGGACAGAAGGGGGTGGGAGACCCAGTACTTC. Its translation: CASSLDRRGWETQYF.

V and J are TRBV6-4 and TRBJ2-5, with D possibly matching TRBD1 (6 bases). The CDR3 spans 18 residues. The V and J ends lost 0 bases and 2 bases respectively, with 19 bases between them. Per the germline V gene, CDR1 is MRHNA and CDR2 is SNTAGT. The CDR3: CASSDSPGPGHRQETQYF. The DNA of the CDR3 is TGTGCCAGCAGTGACTCCCCTGGCCCGGGACACCGACAAGAGACCCAGTACTTC.

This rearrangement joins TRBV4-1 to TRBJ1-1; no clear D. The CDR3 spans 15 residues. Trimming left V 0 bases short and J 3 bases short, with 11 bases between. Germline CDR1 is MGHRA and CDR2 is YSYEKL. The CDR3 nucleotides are TGCGCCAGCAGCCAAGAAGTCGGTCTCTACACTGAAGCTTTCTTT. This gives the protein CASSQEVGLYTEAFF.

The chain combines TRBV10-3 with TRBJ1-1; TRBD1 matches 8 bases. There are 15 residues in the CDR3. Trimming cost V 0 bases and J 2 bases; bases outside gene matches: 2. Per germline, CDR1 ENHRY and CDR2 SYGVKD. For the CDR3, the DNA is TGTGCCATCAGTGAGTCCGGGACAGGTAACACTGAAGCTTTCTTT. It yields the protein CAISESGTGNTEAFF.

The CDR3 loop is CASSGHVPEAFF. The CDR3 DNA reads as TGTGCCAGCAGCGGACATGTCCCCGAAGCTTTCTTT. The chain is built from TRBV7-8 and TRBJ1-1; D perhaps matches TRBD1 (5 bases). Germline-derived CDR1 and CDR2 are SGHVS and FQNEAQ. The CDR3 contains 12 residues. The ends were cut back, 5 bases at V and 8 bases at J, with 12 bases in the middle.

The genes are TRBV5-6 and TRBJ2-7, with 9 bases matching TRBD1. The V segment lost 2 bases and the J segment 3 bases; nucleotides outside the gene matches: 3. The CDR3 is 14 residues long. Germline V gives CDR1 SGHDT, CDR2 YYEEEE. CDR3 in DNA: TGTGCCAGCAGCTTTGGGACAGGGTTCTACGAGCAGTACTTC. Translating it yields CASSFGTGFYEQYF.

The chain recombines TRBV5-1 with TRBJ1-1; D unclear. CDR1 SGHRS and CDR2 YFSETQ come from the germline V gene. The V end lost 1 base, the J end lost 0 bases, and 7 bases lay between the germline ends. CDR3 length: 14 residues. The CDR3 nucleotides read TGCGCCAGCAGCTTGTCTCCGGTGAACACTGAAGCTTTCTTT. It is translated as CASSLSPVNTEAFF. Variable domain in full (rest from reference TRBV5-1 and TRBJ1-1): KAGVTQTPRYLIKTRGQQVTLSCSPISGHRSVSWYQQTPGQGLQFLFEYFSETQRNKGNFPGRFSGRQFSNSRSEMNVSTLELGDSALYLCASSLSPVNTEAFFGQGTRLTVV.

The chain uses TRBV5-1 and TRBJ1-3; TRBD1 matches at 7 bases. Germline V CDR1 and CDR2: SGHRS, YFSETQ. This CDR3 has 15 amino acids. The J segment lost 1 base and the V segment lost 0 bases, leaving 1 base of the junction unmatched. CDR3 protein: CASSLVQGSGNTIYF. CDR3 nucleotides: TGCGCCAGCAGCTTGGTACAGGGGTCTGGAAACACCATATATTTT.

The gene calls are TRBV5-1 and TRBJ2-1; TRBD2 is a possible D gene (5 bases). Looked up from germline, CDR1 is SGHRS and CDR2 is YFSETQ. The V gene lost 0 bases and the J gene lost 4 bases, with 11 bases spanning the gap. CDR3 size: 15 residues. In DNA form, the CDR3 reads TGCGCCAGCAGCTTGGGGGCACTAGGGTACAATGAGCAGTTCTTC. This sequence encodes CASSLGALGYNEQFF.